This passage covers 5 T cell receptor beta chains from one sample sequenced in a study of CD8 T cells in Susac syndrome. After extraction with the RNeasy kit, 0.5 to 1 ug of the RNA was reverse transcribed using random hexamers. Each CDR3 protein is one row after TCRdb ran MiXCR on the immunoSEQ multiplex PCR reads. The sample records approximately 190,000 distinct CDR3 sequences, approximately 93% being singletons. Source material: CD4+ T cells from PBMCs. The receptors here all came from a human donor in good health.

The J gene is TRBJ1-2, the V gene TRBV19, with D perhaps matching TRBD1 (5 bases). CDR1 and CDR2 (germline): LNHDA, SQIVND (reference sequence). Trimming took off 2 bases at V and 4 bases at J, with 14 bases between the two ends. The CDR3 length is 15 residues. The CDR3 DNA reads TGTGCCAGTAGTATACCCACAGGAACCACCTATGGCTACACCTTC. Translation gives CASSIPTGTTYGYTF.

The chain uses TRBV20-1 and TRBJ2-4; D possibly corresponds to TRBD2 (6 bases). The CDR3 totals 13 residues. Germline V gene data show CDR1 as DFQATT and CDR2 as SNEGSKA (reference sequence). Trimming stripped 5 bases from V and 8 bases from J, with 16 bases between. The CDR3 loop is CSAPLGGGDIQYF. In nucleotides, the CDR3 is TGCAGTGCTCCCTTGGGGGGAGGAGACATTCAGTACTTC.

The chain links TRBV29-1 to TRBJ1-1, with D perhaps matching TRBD1 (6 bases). In germline, CDR1 is SQVTM, CDR2 ANQGSEA. Trimming shortened V by 4 bases and J by 0 bases, and 9 bases separated the two germline ends. The CDR3 spans 13 residues. The CDR3 loop is CSVGGALNTEAFF. Written as DNA, the CDR3 is TGCAGCGTTGGGGGGGCGTTGAACACTGAAGCTTTCTTT.

The chain uses TRBV9 and TRBJ2-3; D possibly uses TRBD1 or TRBD2 (5 bases each). The CDR3 sequence is 15 residues long. Deletions cut 3 bases from V and 6 bases from J, with 17 bases between. Germline V gene lookup returns CDR1 SGDLS and CDR2 YYNGEE. The CDR3 sequence is CASSAVGGDADTQYF. CDR3 DNA sequence: TGTGCCAGCAGCGCGGTGGGTGGGGACGCGGATACGCAGTATTTT.

The chain couples TRBV6-5 to TRBJ1-1; the D is unclear. CDR1 and CDR2 (germline): MNHEY, SVGAGI. Trimming took off 5 bases at V and 1 base at J, with 14 bases between the two ends. The CDR3 is 15 amino acids. The CDR3 coding sequence is TGTGCCAGCAGTGCCATGAGGTTAAAGAACACTGAAGCTTTCTTT. Amino acids: CASSAMRLKNTEAFF.